This T cell receptor (beta chain) was sequenced during a study of T cells in Graves' hyperthyroidism and ophthalmopathy. Study-wide points: Among thyroid clonotypes expanded above 0.001, most also appeared in blood.

Using RNA transcripts as the source, TCR beta CDR3 regions were amplified. RT-PCR in the first round (using the HTBI primer set) targeted the TCR CDR3. Each CDR3 protein is one row after TCRdb ran MiXCR on the multiplex PCR reads. The sample holds 400,000 or so distinct CDR3 sequences; more than 14% are singletons and the top ten take about 18%. With respect to this clonotype: Its cognate antigen is unknown.

Clinical Activity Scores of at least 3, NOSPECS grades of at least 4 and durations under 3 months characterized ophthalmopathy patients. Uncontrolled infection, other autoimmune disease, pregnancy and lactation each barred patients from inclusion. Fresh peripheral blood, roughly 10 ml, was the source of the PBMCs. V gave up 3 bases and J gave up 4 bases, with 13 bases separating them. CDR1 is LGHDT and CDR2 is YNNKEL in the germline V gene (reference sequence). This CDR3 is 15 amino acids long. The receptor's source is a woman under 40 with Graves' ophthalmopathy. The sample was blood. The V gene is TRBV3-1, the J gene TRBJ2-1, with D possibly being TRBD2 (6 bases). The CDR3 coding sequence is TGTGCCAGCAGCCACACGGGACTGGGGTACAATGAGCAGTTCTTC. The encoded protein is CASSHTGLGYNEQFF.